These 20 T cell receptor beta chains came from one sample sequenced in a study of beta chain features in type 1 diabetes. Since all of the isolated RNA was reverse transcribed, expressed TCRB transcripts were what got sequenced. Assay: immunoSEQ multiplex PCR; the TCRdb copy retains only in-frame clones and omits some. In the table there are roughly 500,000 clones, approximately 31% of which are singletons. Sequencing was carried out using naive CD4+ T cells from blood. The source is a man between 18 and 35 years old in good health.

The rearrangement links TRBV4-2 to TRBJ2-7, with a tentative D call TRBD2 (5 bases). Germline loops: CDR1 LGHNA, CDR2 YNFKEQ. This CDR3 contains 14 residues. V gave up 0 bases and J gave up 4 bases, with 10 bases separating them. CDR3 residues: CASSQEIVAYEQYF. CDR3 nucleotides: TGTGCCAGCAGCCAAGAAATTGTAGCGTACGAGCAGTACTTC.

This clone was observed a few times. The chain uses TRBV30 and TRBJ2-5; 7 nucleotides align to TRBD1. CDR1 is GTSNPN, CDR2 SVGIG, per germline (reference sequence). There are 14 residues in the CDR3. The V segment lost 4 bases and the J segment 2 bases; nucleotides outside the gene matches: 7. Here the CDR3 reads CAWNSVTGQETQYF. DNA for the CDR3: TGTGCCTGGAATTCGGTGACAGGGCAAGAGACCCAGTACTTC. Full variable domain (remainder filled in from reference TRBV30 and TRBJ2-5): SQTIHQWPATLVQPVGSPLSLECTVEGTSNPNLYWYRQAAGRGLQLLFYSVGIGQISSEVPQNLSASRPQDRQFILSSKKLLLSDSGFYLCAWNSVTGQETQYFGPGTRLLVL.

The CDR3 DNA reads as TGTGCCAGCAACCGGGCCTCTAGCAATGAGCAGTTCTTC. Translated, it gives CASNRASSNEQFF. V usage is TRBV9 and J usage is TRBJ2-1; D is ambiguous. V was cut by 6 bases and J by 6 bases, with 13 bases left in between. Germline loops: CDR1 SGDLS, CDR2 YYNGEE. The CDR3 totals 13 residues.

The chain recombines TRBV6-6 with TRBJ1-5; no clear D. CDR1 and CDR2 from the germline V gene are MNHNY and SVGAGI (reference sequence). The CDR3 loop spans 14 amino acids. Trimming shortened V by 2 bases and J by 5 bases, and 10 bases separated the two germline ends. The CDR3, as DNA: TGTGCCAGCAGTTACCAAAGAGACGATCAGCCCCAGCATTTT. It encodes CASSYQRDDQPQHF.

This sequence joins TRBV7-2 and TRBJ1-1; D might be TRBD1 (6 bases). The CDR3 is made up of 13 amino acids. CDR1 is SGHTA and CDR2 is FQGNSA in the germline V gene. Trimming removed 6 bases at V and 0 bases at J, with 8 bases between. This CDR3 is CASRQGLNTEAFF. The CDR3 DNA reads TGTGCCAGCAGACAGGGTTTGAACACTGAAGCTTTCTTT.

The chain uses TRBV5-1 and TRBJ2-5, with D perhaps matching TRBD1 (7 bases). CDR3 length equals 13 residues. Germline CDR1 and CDR2: SGHRS and YFSETQ. Trimming pared 4 bases from V and 3 bases from J, leaving 10 bases between. The CDR3 nucleotides are TGCGCCAGCAGCCGGGGGACAGAAGAGACCCAGTACTTC. Amino acids: CASSRGTEETQYF.

The chain uses TRBV2 and TRBJ1-1; weak D call: TRBD1 (5 bases). The CDR3 runs 13 residues. V was pared by 7 bases and J by 1 base, with 10 bases between. Germline CDR1 and CDR2: SNHLY and FYNNEI. The DNA of the CDR3 is TGTGCCAGCATCGTGCAGGGGAACACTGAAGCTTTCTTT. Translated, it gives CASIVQGNTEAFF.

The V and J genes are TRBV30 and TRBJ2-5; 7 bases are shared with TRBD2. The germline CDR1 and CDR2 sequences are GTSNPN and SVGIG (reference sequence). The CDR3 spans 15 residues. Trimming cost V 1 base and J 0 bases; bases outside gene matches: 5. Written as DNA, the CDR3 is TGTGCCTGGAGTGGGTCTAGCGGATACCAAGAGACCCAGTACTTC. It yields the protein CAWSGSSGYQETQYF.

CDR3 protein: CASAVGPNYGYTF. CDR3 sequence (DNA): TGTGCCTCCGCCGTGGGACCTAACTATGGCTACACCTTC. The V and J genes are TRBV30 and TRBJ1-2, with a weak D call TRBD1 (5 bases). Looked up from germline, CDR1 is GTSNPN and CDR2 is SVGIG (reference sequence). Between the trimmed V and J ends, which lost 7 bases and 0 bases, there was a span of 12 bases. CDR3 size: 13 residues.

This clone came up a few times. The same CDR3 can be traced to other DNA sequences in this sample. This chain joins TRBV9 and TRBJ2-1; 8 nucleotides line up with TRBD2. Trimming cost V 0 bases and J 3 bases; bases outside gene matches: 2. The CDR3 runs 15 residues. The germline V gene encodes CDR1 SGDLS and CDR2 YYNGEE. The CDR3 coding sequence is TGTGCCAGCAGCGTAGCAACTAGCGGCTACAATGAGCAGTTCTTC. Amino acid sequence: CASSVATSGYNEQFF. Based on the CDR3 plus reference TRBV9 and TRBJ2-1, the full variable domain is DSGVTQTPKHLITATGQRVTLRCSPRSGDLSVYWYQQSLDQGLQFLIQYYNGEERAKGNILERFSAQQFPDLHSELNLSSLELGDSALYFCASSVATSGYNEQFFGPGTRLTVL.

V gene TRBV30 combines with J gene TRBJ2-7; D not resolved. The CDR3 sequence is 14 residues long. Germline V gene sequence: CDR1 GTSNPN, CDR2 SVGIG (reference sequence). V was shortened by 3 bases and J by 1 base, with 13 bases between the two germline ends. The CDR3 sequence: CAWSRRVDSYEQYF. The CDR3 DNA sequence: TGTGCCTGGAGCCGTCGGGTTGATTCCTACGAGCAGTACTTC.

As regards this clone: This specimen includes other DNA sequences encoding the same CDR3. The chain combines TRBV30 with TRBJ2-7; no definite D call. Trimming took off 3 bases at V and 0 bases at J, with 12 bases between the two ends. The CDR3 runs to 14 residues. CDR1 is GTSNPN and CDR2 is SVGIG in the germline V gene (reference sequence). This chain's CDR3 is CAWRLGGSSYEQYF. The CDR3 region has the DNA TGTGCCTGGAGGCTGGGTGGATCCTCCTACGAGCAGTACTTC.

This chain uses TRBV29-1 with TRBJ2-6, with D perhaps TRBD2 (5 bases). Trimming removed 8 bases at V and 0 bases at J, with 8 bases between. The CDR3 consists of 13 residues. The V gene's germline CDR1 is SQVTM and CDR2 ANQGSEA. CDR3 amino acids: CSTGSSGANVLTF. CDR3 in DNA: TGCAGCACTGGGAGCTCTGGGGCCAACGTCCTGACTTTC.

The sample holds a few counts of this clone. The V and J genes are TRBV7-8 and TRBJ2-1; no reliable D call. The CDR3 totals 12 residues. Trimming removed 5 bases from V and 6 bases from J, with 8 bases in between. Germline V gene data show CDR1 as SGHVS and CDR2 as FQNEAQ. The CDR3 reads CASSAVGNEQFF. The DNA for the CDR3 is TGTGCCAGCAGCGCGGTCGGCAATGAGCAGTTCTTC.

A few counts support this clone. CDR3 protein: CASSRQVVDEQYF. DNA for the CDR3: TGTGCCAGCTCACGCCAGGTAGTTGACGAGCAGTACTTC. The chain couples TRBV18 to TRBJ2-7; D gene ambiguous. Trimming took 4 bases from V and 5 from J, leaving 12 bases between them. CDR1 and CDR2 from the germline V gene are KGHSH and LQKENI. CDR3 size: 13 residues.

There are a few counts of this clone. In DNA form, the CDR3 reads TGTGCCTGGAGAATAGGACAGGGTAATGGCTACACCTTC. It codes for CAWRIGQGNGYTF. V gene TRBV30 combines with J gene TRBJ1-2, with 8 bases lining up with TRBD1. Unmatched junction bases numbered 6, after V lost 3 bases and J lost 6 bases. Germline loops: CDR1 GTSNPN, CDR2 SVGIG (reference sequence). The CDR3 contains 13 residues. Variable domain in full (rest from reference TRBV30 and TRBJ1-2): SQTIHQWPATLVQPVGSPLSLECTVEGTSNPNLYWYRQAAGRGLQLLFYSVGIGQISSEVPQNLSASRPQDRQFILSSKKLLLSDSGFYLCAWRIGQGNGYTFGSGTRLTVV.

V is TRBV19 and J is TRBJ2-7; D unclear. The CDR3 is made up of 14 amino acids. The ends were cut back, 5 bases at V and 7 bases at J, with 18 bases in the middle. Germline loops: CDR1 LNHDA, CDR2 SQIVND (reference sequence). The CDR3 sequence: CASSPQPTVGEQYF. DNA of the CDR3: TGTGCCAGTAGTCCCCAACCTACGGTGGGGGAGCAGTACTTC.

This chain connects TRBV7-9 to TRBJ1-1; D remains ambiguous. V was clipped by 5 bases and J by 3 bases, with 4 bases between them. CDR1 and CDR2 (germline): SEHNR, FQNEAQ (reference sequence). This CDR3 spans 11 amino acids. The CDR3 DNA sequence: TGTGCCAGCAGCCGAGACACTGAAGCTTTCTTT. Protein: CASSRDTEAFF.

There are a few counts of this clone. The chain combines TRBV30 with TRBJ2-3; TRBD1 is a possible D gene (5 bases). Germline CDR1 GTSNPN, CDR2 SVGIG (reference sequence). The CDR3 is 13 amino acids. V lost 3 bases and J 0 bases, leaving 7 bases between the germline ends. CDR3 DNA sequence: TGTGCCTGGAGGGGGCCCAGCACAGATACGCAGTATTTT. The encoded protein is CAWRGPSTDTQYF.

The genes are TRBV6-1 and TRBJ2-4, with a possible D match to TRBD1 (6 bases). This CDR3 has 15 residues. Trimming took 6 bases from V and 0 from J, leaving 12 bases between them. The V gene's germline CDR1 is MNHNS and CDR2 SASEGT. CDR3 sequence reads: CASRTGLLAKNIQYF. The CDR3 DNA is TGTGCCAGCAGAACAGGGTTACTAGCCAAAAACATTCAGTACTTC.